Described below is a single T cell receptor (beta chain) sequence and its context. What it recognizes is unknown. This sample stems from a study of graft-versus-host responses after intestinal transplantation. Measured with immunoSEQ multiplex PCR; TCRdb has only the in-frame clones, and not every one. The table records roughly 92,000 clones, almost 90% of them present only once. The trim removed 0 bases at V and 7 bases at J, leaving 9 bases unmatched. The germline gives CDR1 MRHNA, CDR2 SNTAGT. CDR3 length: 16 amino acids. The chain uses TRBV6-4 and TRBJ2-7, with 10 positions matching TRBD2. Sequences were derived from unstimulated CD4+ T cells sorted from spleen or lymph node cells, sampled before intestinal transplant. This receptor was identified in a human donor who received an intestinal transplant. Written as DNA, the CDR3 is TGTGCCAGCAGTGACTCCCCGCTAGCGGGGGACCCTGAGCAGTACTTC. This codes for CASSDSPLAGDPEQYF.